This T cell receptor (beta chain) was obtained from a study of blood T cell repertoires in COVID-19. This table comes from immunoSEQ multiplex PCR, and its TCRdb copy is limited to in-frame clones, with some not included. The sample lists under 250,000 clones; around 80% were seen once. Germline V lookup: CDR1 SGHRS, CDR2 YFSETQ. CDR3 length: 16 residues. Trimming removed 4 bases from V and 2 bases from J; junction bases left unmatched: 6. The sequenced material came from peripheral blood. V and J are TRBV5-1 and TRBJ2-2; TRBD1 agrees at 9 bases. The sequence derives from a human donor in a cohort sampled during active COVID-19. CDR3 sequence reads: CASSPEDRGNTGELFF. DNA for the CDR3: TGCGCCAGCAGCCCCGAGGACAGGGGTAACACCGGGGAGCTGTTTTTT. The full variable domain, its missing parts supplied by reference TRBV5-1 and TRBJ2-2, is KAGVTQTPRYLIKTRGQQVTLSCSPISGHRSVSWYQQTPGQGLQFLFEYFSETQRNKGNFPGRFSGRQFSNSRSEMNVSTLELGDSALYLCASSPEDRGNTGELFFGEGSRLTVL.